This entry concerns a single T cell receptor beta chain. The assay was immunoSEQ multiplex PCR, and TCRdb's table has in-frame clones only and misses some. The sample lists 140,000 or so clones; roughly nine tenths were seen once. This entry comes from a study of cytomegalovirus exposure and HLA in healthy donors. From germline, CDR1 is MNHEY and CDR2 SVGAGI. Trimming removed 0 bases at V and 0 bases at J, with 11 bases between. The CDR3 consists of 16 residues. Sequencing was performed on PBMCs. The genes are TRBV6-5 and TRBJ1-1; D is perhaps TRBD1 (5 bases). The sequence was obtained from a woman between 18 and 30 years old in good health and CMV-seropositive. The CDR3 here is CASSYSSAGMNTEAFF. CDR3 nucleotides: TGTGCCAGCAGTTACTCGTCTGCAGGGATGAACACTGAAGCTTTCTTT.